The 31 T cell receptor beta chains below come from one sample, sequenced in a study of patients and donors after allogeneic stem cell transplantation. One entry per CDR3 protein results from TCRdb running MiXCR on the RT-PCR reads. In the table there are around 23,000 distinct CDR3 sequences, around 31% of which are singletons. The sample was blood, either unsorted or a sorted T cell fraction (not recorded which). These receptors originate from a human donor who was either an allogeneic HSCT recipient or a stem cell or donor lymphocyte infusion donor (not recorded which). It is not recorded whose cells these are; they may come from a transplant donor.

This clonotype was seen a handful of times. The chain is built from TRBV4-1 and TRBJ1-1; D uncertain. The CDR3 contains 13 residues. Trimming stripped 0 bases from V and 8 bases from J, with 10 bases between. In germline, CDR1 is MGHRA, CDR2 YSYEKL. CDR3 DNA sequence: TGCGCCAGCAGCCAAGATTGGCGAGGCGAAGCTTTCTTT. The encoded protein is CASSQDWRGEAFF.

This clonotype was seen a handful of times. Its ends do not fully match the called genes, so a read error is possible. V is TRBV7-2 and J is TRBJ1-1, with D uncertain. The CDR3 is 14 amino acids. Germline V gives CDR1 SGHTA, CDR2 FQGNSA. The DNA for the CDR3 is TGTGCCAGCAGCTTAGCCCCGGACGGATATTTCCGGATCTTT. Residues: CASSLAPDGYFRIF.

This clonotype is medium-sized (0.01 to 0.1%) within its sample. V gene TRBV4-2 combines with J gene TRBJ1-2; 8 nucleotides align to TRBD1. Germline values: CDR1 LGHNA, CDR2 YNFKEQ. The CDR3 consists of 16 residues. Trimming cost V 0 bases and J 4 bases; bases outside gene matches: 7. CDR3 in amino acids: CASSQDLYRGTYGYTF. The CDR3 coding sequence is TGTGCCAGCAGCCAAGATCTGTACAGGGGGACCTATGGCTACACCTTC.

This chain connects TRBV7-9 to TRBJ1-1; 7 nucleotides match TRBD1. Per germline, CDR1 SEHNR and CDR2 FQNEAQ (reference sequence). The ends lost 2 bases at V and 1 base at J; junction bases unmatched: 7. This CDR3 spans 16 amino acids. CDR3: CASSLIPTGTNTEAFF. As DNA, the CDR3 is TGTGCCAGCAGCTTAATACCGACAGGGACGAACACTGAAGCTTTCTTT.

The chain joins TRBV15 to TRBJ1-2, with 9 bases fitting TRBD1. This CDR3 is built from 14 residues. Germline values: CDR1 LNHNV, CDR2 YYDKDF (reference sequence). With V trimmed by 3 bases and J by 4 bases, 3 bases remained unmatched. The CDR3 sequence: CATSRDRGVYGYTF. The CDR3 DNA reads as TGTGCCACCAGCAGGGACAGGGGAGTCTATGGCTACACCTTC. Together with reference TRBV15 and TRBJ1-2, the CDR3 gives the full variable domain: DAMVIQNPRYQVTQFGKPVTLSCSQTLNHNVMYWYQQKSSQAPKLLFHYYDKDFNNEADTPDNFQSRRPNTSFCFLDIRSPGLGDTAMYLCATSRDRGVYGYTFGSGTRLTVV.

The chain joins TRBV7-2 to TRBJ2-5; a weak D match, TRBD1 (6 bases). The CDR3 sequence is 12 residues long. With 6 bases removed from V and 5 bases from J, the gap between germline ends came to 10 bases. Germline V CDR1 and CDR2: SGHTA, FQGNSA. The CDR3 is CASSGGVETQYF. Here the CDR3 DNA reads TGTGCCAGCAGTGGGGGCGTGGAGACCCAGTACTTC. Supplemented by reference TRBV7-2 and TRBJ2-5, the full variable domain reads GAGVSQSPSNKVTEKGKDVELRCDPISGHTALYWYRQSLGQGLEFLIYFQGNSAPDKSGLPSDRFSAERTGGSVSTLTIQRTQQEDSAVYLCASSGGVETQYFGPGTRLLVL.

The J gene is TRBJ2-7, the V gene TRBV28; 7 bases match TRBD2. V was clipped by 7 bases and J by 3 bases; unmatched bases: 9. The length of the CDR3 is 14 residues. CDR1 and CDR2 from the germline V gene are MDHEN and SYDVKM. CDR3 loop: CASKTTGGGYEQYF. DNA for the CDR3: TGTGCCAGCAAAACAACGGGCGGGGGCTACGAGCAGTACTTC.

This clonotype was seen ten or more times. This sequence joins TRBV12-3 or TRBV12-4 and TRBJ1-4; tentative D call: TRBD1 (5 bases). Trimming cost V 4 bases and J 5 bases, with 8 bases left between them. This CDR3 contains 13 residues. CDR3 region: CASSYRFNEKLFF. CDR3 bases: TGTGCCAGCAGTTACAGGTTCAATGAAAAACTGTTTTTT.

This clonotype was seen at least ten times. For the CDR3, the DNA is TGTGCCAGCAGTTGGGGACGGTTGAACACTGAAGCTTTCTTT. Protein: CASSWGRLNTEAFF. The chain recombines TRBV6-5 with TRBJ1-1; TRBD1 might be the D (5 bases). The CDR3 sequence is 14 residues long. The germline V gene has CDR1 MNHEY and CDR2 SVGAGI. Deletions cut 4 bases from V and 0 bases from J, with 9 bases between.

CDR3 sequence: CASAIGMNTEAFF. CDR3 coding DNA: TGTGCCAGCGCCATAGGCATGAACACTGAAGCTTTCTTT. J is TRBJ1-1 and V is TRBV6-1; D not certain. Trimming removed 8 bases from V and 0 bases from J, with 10 bases in between. This CDR3 comprises 13 residues. The germline V gene encodes CDR1 MNHNS and CDR2 SASEGT.

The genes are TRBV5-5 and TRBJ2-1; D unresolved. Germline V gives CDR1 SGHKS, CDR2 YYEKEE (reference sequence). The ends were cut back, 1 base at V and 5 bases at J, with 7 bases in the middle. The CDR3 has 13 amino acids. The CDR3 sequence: CASSLPGHNEQFF. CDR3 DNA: TGTGCCAGCAGCTTGCCCGGCCACAATGAGCAGTTCTTC.

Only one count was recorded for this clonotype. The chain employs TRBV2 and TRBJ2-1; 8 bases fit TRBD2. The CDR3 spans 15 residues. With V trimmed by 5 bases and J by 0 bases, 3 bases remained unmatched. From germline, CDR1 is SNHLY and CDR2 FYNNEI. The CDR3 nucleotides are TGTGCCAGCAGTCTCGGGACTAGCTCCTACAATGAGCAGTTCTTC. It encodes CASSLGTSSYNEQFF.

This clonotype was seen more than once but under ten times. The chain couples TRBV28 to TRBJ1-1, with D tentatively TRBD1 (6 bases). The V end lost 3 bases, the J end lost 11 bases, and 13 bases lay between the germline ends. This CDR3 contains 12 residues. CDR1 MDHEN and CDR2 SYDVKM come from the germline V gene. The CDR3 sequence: CASSLGQGRAFF. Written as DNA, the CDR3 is TGTGCCAGCAGTTTGGGGCAGGGGAGGGCTTTCTTT.

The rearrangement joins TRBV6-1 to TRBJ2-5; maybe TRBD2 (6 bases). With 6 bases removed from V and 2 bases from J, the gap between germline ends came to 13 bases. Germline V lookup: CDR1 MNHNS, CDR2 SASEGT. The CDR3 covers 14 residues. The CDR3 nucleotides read TGTGCCAGCAGATATACCGGACTACAAGAGACCCAGTACTTC. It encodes CASRYTGLQETQYF.

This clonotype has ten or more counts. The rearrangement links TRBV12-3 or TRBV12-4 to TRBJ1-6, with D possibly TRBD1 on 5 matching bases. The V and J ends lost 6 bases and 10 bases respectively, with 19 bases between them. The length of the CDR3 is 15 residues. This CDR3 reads CASSPSGRGTSPLHF. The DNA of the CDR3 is TGTGCCAGCAGCCCCTCCGGAAGGGGAACATCACCCCTCCACTTT.

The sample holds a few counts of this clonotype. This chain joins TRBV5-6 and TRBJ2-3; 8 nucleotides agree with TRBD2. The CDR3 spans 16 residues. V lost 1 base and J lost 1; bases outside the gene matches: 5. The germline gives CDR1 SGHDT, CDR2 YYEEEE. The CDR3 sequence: CASSLKVSGGTDTQYF. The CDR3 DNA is TGTGCCAGCAGCTTGAAGGTTAGCGGGGGCACAGATACGCAGTATTTT.

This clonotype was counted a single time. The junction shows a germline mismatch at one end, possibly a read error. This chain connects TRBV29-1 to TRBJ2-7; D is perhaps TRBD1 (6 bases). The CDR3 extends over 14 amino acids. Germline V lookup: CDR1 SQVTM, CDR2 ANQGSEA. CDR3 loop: CSAESGQGLYEQYF. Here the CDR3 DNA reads TGCAGCGCTGAAAGTGGGCAGGGGCTTTACGAGCAGTACTTC.

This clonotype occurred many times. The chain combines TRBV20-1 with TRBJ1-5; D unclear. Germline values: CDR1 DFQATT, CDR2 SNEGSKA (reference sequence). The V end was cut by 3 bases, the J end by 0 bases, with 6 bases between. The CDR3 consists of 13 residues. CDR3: CSARTDSNQPQHF. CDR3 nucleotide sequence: TGCAGTGCTAGGACGGATAGCAATCAGCCCCAGCATTTT.

CDR3 DNA sequence: TGTGCCAGCAGTGATTGGGGACAGGGTTACAATGAGCAGTTCTTC. Protein: CASSDWGQGYNEQFF. The chain joins TRBV6-1 to TRBJ2-1; 9 positions agree with TRBD1. The CDR3 sequence is 15 residues long. Germline V gene lookup returns CDR1 MNHNS and CDR2 SASEGT. V was pared by 3 bases and J by 4 bases, with 4 bases of the junction left unmatched.

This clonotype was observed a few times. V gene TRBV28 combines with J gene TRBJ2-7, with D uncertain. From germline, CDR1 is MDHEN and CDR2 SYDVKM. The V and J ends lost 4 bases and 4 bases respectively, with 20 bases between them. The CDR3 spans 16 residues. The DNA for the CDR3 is TGTGCCAGCAGTTGGAAGTGGGGTTCTAAGAATTACGAGCAGTACTTC. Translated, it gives CASSWKWGSKNYEQYF.

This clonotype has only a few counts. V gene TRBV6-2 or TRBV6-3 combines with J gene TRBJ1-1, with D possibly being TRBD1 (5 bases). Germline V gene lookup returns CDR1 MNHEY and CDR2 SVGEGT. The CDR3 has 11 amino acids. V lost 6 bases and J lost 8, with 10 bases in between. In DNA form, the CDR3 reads TGTGCCAGCAGCCACGGGGGAGAAGCTTTCTTT. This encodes CASSHGGEAFF.

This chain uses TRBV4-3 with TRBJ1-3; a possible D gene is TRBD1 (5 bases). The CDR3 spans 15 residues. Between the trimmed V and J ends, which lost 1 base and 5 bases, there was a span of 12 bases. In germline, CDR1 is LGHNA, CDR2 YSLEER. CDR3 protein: CASSQAAGYRNTIYF. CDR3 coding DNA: TGCGCCAGCAGCCAAGCTGCAGGGTACCGAAACACCATATATTTT.

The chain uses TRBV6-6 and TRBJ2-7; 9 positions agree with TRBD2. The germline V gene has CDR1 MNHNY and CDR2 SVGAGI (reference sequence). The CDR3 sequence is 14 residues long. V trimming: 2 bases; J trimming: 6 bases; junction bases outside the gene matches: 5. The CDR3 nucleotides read TGTGCCAGCAGTTACGCCGGGACTAGCCGCGAGCAGTACGTC. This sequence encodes CASSYAGTSREQYV.

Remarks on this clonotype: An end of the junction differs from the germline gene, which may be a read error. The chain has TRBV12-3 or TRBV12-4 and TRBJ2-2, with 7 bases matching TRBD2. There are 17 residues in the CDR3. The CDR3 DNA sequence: TGTGCCAGCAGTTTCAGGGAGGGGAGGCCTAACACCGGGGAGCTGTATTTT. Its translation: CASSFREGRPNTGELYF.

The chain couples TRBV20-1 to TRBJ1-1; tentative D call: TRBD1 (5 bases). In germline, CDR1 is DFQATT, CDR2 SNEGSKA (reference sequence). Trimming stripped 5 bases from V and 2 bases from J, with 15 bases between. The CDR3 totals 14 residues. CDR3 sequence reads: CSAGRGVGNTEAFF. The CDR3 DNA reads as TGCAGTGCTGGCCGGGGGGTTGGTAACACTGAAGCTTTCTTT.

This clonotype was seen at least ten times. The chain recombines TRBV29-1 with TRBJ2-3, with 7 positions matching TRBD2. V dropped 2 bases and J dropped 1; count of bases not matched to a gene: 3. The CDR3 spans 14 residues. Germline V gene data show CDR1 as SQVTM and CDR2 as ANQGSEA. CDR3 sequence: CSVERAGRTDTQYF. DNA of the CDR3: TGCAGCGTTGAACGAGCGGGGCGCACAGATACGCAGTATTTT.

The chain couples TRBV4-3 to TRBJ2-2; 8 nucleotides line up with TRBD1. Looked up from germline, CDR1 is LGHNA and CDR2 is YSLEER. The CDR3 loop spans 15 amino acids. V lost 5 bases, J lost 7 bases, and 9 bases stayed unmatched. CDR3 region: CASSVLTGVGGELFF. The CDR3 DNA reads TGCGCCAGCAGCGTTCTGACAGGGGTCGGCGGGGAGCTGTTTTTT.

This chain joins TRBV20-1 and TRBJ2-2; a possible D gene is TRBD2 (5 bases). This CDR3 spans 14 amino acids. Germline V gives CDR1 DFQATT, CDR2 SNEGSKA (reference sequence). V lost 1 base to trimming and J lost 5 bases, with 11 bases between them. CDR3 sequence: CSARARRGTGELFF. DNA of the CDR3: TGCAGTGCTAGAGCCCGGCGAGGGACCGGGGAGCTGTTTTTT.

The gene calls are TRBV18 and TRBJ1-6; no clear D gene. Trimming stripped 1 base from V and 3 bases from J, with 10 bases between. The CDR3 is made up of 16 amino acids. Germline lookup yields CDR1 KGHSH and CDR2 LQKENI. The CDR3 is CASSPRGSFYNSPLHF. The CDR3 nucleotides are TGTGCCAGCTCACCACGAGGGAGCTTCTATAATTCACCCCTCCACTTT.

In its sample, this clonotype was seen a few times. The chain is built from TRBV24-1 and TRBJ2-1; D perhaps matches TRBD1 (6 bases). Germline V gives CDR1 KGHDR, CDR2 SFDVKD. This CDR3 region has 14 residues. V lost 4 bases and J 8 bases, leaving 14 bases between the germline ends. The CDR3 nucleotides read TGTGCCACCAGTGAGCCTGCACAGGGCTATGAGCAGTTCTTC. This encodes CATSEPAQGYEQFF.

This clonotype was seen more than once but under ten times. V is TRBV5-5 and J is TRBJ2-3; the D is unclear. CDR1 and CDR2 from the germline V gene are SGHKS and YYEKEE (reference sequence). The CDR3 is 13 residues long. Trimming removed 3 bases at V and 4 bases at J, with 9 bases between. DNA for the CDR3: TGTGCCAGCAGCTCCCTAGGATCAGATACGCAGTATTTT. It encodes CASSSLGSDTQYF.